This TCR beta chain appears in the sequencing data of a study of blood T cell repertoires in COVID-19. Study at large: There were acute and convalescent COVID-19 samples, and they came from the United States, Italy and Spain. The cDNA or gDNA used as material had been derived from T cells, B-cell-depleted T cells, or PBMCs.

CDR3 length equals 15 residues. The V gene end was trimmed by 3 bases and the J gene end by 0 bases; junction bases not matched to a gene: 7. The germline gives CDR1 SQVTM, CDR2 ANQGSEA. Original processing methods: Researchers report that nucleated cell counts were estimated from reference gene primer amplification. Some clones are missing from TCRdb's copy, which holds only in-frame ones; the method was immunoSEQ multiplex PCR. D and trimming come from the DNA, and the V and J calls and clone size come from that table. This sample has around 310,000 clones, with 90% found just once. V gene TRBV29-1 combines with J gene TRBJ1-2, with 7 nucleotides matching TRBD1. This clonotype was obtained from a woman aged 25-40 years with COVID-19, enrolled during active disease. The sequenced material came from peripheral blood. The DNA for the CDR3 is TGCAGCGTTGAGCACAGACAGGGCTCTAACTATGGCTACACCTTC. Translating it yields CSVEHRQGSNYGYTF.